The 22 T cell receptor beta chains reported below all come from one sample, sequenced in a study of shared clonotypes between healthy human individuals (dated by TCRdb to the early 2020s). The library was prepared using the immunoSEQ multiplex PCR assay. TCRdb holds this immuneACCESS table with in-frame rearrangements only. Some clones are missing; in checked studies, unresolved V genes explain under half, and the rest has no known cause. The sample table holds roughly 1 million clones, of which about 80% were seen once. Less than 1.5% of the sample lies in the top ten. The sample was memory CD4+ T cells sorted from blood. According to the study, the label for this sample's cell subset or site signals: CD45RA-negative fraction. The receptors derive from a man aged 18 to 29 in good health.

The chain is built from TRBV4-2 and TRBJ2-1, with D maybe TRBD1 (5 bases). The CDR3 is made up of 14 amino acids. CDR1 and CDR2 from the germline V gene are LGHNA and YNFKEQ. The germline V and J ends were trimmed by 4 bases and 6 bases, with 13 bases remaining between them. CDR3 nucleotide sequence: TGTGCCAGCAGCCCCACGCCAGGGCGCAATGAGCAGTTCTTC. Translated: CASSPTPGRNEQFF.

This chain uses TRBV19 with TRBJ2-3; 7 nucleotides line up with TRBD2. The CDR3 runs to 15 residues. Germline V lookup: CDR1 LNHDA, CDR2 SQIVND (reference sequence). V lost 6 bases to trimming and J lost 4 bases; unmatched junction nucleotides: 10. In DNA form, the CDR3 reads TGTGCCAGTAGCCCCCCTCGCGGGGGATCAGATACGCAGTATTTT. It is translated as CASSPPRGGSDTQYF. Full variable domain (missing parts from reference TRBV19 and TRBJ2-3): DGGITQSPKYLFRKEGQNVTLSCEQNLNHDAMYWYRQDPGQGLRLIYYSQIVNDFQKGDIAEGYSVSREKKESFPLTVTSAQKNPTAFYLCASSPPRGGSDTQYFGPGTRLTVL.

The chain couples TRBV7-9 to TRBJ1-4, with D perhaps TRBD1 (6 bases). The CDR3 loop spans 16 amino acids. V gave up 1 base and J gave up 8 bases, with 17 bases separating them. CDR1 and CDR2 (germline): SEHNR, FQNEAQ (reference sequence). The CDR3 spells CASSLDPGDLREKLFF. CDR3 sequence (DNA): TGTGCCAGCAGCTTAGACCCAGGGGATCTGCGAGAAAAACTGTTTTTT.

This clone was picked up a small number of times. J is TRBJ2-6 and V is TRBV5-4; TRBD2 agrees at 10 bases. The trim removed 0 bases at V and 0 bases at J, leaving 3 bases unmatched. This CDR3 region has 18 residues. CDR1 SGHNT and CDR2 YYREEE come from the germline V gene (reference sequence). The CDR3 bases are TGTGCCAGCAGCTTGGGATCTAGCGGGGGCTCTGGGGCCAACGTCCTGACTTTC. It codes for CASSLGSSGGSGANVLTF. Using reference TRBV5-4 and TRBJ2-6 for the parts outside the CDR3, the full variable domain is ETGVTQSPTHLIKTRGQQVTLRCSSQSGHNTVSWYQQALGQGPQFIFQYYREEENGRGNFPPRFSGLQFPNYSSELNVNALELDDSALYLCASSLGSSGGSGANVLTFGAGSRLTVL.

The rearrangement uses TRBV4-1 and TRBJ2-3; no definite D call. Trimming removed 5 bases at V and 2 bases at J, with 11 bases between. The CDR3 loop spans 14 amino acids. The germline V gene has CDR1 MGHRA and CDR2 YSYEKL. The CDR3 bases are TGCGCCAGCAGCAGCGCTGGCATCACAGATACGCAGTATTTT. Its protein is CASSSAGITDTQYF.

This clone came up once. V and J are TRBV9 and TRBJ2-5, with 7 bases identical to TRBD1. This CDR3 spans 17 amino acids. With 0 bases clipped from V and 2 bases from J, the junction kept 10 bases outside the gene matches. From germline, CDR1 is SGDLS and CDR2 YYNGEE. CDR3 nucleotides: TGTGCCAGCAGCGTAGGGCTTACGACAGGGCAGCAAGAGACCCAGTACTTC. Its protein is CASSVGLTTGQQETQYF.

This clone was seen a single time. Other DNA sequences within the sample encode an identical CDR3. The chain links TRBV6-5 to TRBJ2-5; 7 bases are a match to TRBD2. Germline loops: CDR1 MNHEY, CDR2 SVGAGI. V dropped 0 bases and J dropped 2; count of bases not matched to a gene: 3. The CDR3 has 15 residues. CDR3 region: CASSYSPGGQETQYF. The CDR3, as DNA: TGTGCCAGCAGTTACTCCCCGGGGGGACAAGAGACCCAGTACTTC.

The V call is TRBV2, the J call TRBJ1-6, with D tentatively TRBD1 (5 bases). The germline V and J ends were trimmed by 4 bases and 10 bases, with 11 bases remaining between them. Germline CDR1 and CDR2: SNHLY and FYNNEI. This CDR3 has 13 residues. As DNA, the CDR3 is TGTGCCAGCAGTGGTGAACAGGACTCACCCCTCCACTTT. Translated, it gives CASSGEQDSPLHF.

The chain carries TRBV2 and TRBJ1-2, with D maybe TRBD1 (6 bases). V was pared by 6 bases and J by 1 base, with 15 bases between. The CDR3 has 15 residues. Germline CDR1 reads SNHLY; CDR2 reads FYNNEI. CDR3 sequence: CASREIRGLNYGYTF. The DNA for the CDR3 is TGTGCCAGCAGGGAAATACGGGGGCTTAACTATGGCTACACCTTC. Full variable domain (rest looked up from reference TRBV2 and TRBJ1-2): EPEVTQTPSHQVTQMGQEVILRCVPISNHLYFYWYRQILGQKVEFLVSFYNNEISEKSEIFDDQFSVERPDGSNFTLKIRSTKLEDSAMYFCASREIRGLNYGYTFGSGTRLTVV.

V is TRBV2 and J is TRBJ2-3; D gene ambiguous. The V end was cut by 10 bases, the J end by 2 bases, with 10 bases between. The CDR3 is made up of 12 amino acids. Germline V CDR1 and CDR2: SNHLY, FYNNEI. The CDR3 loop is CATLEYTDTQYF. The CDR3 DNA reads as TGTGCCACGCTCGAGTACACAGATACGCAGTATTTT.

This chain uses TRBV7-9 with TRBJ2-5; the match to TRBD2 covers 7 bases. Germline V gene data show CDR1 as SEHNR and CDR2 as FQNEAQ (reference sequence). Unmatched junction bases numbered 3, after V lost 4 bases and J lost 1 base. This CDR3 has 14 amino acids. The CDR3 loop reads CASSYASGQETQYF. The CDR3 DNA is TGTGCCAGCAGCTACGCTAGCGGCCAAGAGACCCAGTACTTC.

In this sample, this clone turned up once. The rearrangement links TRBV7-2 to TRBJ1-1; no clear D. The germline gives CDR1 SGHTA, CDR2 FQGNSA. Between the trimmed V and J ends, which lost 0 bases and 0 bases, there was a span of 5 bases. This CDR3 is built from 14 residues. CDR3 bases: TGTGCCAGCAGCTTAGCCATAATGAACACTGAAGCTTTCTTT. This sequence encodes CASSLAIMNTEAFF.

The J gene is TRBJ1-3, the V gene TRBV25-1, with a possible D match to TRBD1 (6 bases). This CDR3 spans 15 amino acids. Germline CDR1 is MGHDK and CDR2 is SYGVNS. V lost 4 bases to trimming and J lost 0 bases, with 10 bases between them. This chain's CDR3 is CASSVGHRSGNTIYF. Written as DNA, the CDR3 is TGTGCCAGCAGTGTGGGACACCGCTCTGGAAACACCATATATTTT.

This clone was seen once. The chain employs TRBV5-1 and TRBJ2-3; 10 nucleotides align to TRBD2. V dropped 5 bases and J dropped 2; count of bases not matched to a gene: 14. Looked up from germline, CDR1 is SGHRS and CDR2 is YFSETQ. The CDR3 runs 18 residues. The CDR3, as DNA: TGCGCCAGCAGAACGAATCCAGCGGGAGGGGGGACCACAGATACGCAGTATTTT. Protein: CASRTNPAGGGTTDTQYF.

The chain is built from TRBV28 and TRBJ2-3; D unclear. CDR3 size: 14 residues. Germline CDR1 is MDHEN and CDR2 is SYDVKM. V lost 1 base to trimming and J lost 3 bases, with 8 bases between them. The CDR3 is CASSLFILTDTQYF. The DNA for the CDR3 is TGTGCCAGCAGTTTATTTATTTTGACAGATACGCAGTATTTT.

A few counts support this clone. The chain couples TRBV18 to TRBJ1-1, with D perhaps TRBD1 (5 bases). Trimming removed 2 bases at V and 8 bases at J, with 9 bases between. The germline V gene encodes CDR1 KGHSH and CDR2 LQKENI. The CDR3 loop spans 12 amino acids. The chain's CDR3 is CASSPYRGEAFF. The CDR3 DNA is TGTGCCAGCTCACCATATAGGGGAGAAGCTTTCTTT.

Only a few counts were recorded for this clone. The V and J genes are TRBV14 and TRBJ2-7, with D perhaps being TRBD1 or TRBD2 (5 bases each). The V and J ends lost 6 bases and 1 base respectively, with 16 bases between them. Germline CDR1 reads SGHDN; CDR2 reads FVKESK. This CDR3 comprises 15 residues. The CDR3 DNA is TGTGCCAGCAGTCCGGGGCGGGTAGGGTCCTACGAGCAGTACTTC. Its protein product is CASSPGRVGSYEQYF.

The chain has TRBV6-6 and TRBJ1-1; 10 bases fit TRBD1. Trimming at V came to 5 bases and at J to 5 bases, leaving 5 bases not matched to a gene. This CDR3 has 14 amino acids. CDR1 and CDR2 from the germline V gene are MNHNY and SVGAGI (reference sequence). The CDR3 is CASSKGTGVTEAFF. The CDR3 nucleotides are TGTGCCAGCAGTAAAGGGACAGGGGTGACTGAAGCTTTCTTT.

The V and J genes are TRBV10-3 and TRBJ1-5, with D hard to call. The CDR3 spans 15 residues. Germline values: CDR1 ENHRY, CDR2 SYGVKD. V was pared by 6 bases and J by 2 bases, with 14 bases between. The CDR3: CAIRASIQGNQPQHF. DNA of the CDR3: TGTGCCATCAGGGCCAGTATTCAGGGCAATCAGCCCCAGCATTTT.

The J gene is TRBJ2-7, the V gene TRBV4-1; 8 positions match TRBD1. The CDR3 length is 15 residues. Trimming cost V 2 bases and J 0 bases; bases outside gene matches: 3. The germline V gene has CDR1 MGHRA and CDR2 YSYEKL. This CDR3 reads CASSQPTGGSYEQYF. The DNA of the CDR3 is TGCGCCAGCAGCCAACCCACAGGGGGCTCCTACGAGCAGTACTTC.

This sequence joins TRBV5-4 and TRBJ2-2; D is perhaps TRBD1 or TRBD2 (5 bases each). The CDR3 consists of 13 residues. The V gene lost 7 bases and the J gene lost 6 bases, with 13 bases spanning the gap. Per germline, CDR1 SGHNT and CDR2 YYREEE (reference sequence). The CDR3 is CASSIRGAGELFF. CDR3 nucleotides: TGTGCCAGCTCGATCCGGGGCGCCGGGGAGCTGTTTTTT.

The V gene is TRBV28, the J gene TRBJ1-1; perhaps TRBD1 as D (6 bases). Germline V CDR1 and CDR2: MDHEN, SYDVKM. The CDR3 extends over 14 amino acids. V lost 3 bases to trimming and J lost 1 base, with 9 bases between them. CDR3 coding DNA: TGTGCCAGCAGTTTGCCAGGGGCGAACACTGAAGCTTTCTTT. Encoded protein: CASSLPGANTEAFF.